Listed below are T cell receptor beta chains from one sample, sequenced in a study of beta chain features in type 1 diabetes. Using immunoSEQ multiplex PCR, the repertoire was profiled, and TCRdb retains in-frame clones only, with some absent. Of nearly 700,000 clones in the sample, around an eighth were seen once. Sequenced sample: naive CD4+ T cells from blood. The origin of the receptors is a man between 18 and 35 years old with type 1 diabetes. The CDR3 runs from the conserved cysteine through the conserved F or W. A D gene is named only where the DNA matches it firmly. The listing skips clone size in some rows; elsewhere it reads once, few, many or a size class.

J	size	V	D	CDR3	DNA
TRBJ1-3	few	TRBV25-1	.	CASSESTQGKLSGNTIYF	TGTGCCAGCAGTGAATCTACGCAGGGGAAACTCTCTGGAAACACCATATATTTT
TRBJ2-1	few	TRBV9	TRBD1	CASSVGPPGQGSNEQFF	TGTGCCAGCAGCGTAGGCCCCCCGGGACAGGGTTCCAATGAGCAGTTCTTC
TRBJ2-1	.	TRBV2	TRBD2	CASSLGLAGVYEQFF	TGTGCCAGCAGCCTCGGACTAGCGGGGGTGTATGAGCAGTTCTTC
TRBJ2-5	few	TRBV2	TRBD2	CAIGGGRTDQETQYF	TGTGCCATCGGCGGGGGAAGGACGGACCAAGAGACCCAGTACTTC
TRBJ1-1	.	TRBV7-9	.	CASSLVPGLTEAFF	TGTGCCAGCAGCCTTGTCCCAGGCCTCACTGAAGCTTTCTTT
TRBJ2-3	.	TRBV15	TRBD2	CATSRPLTSGGRGDTQYF	TGTGCCACCAGCAGACCCCTAACTAGCGGGGGGCGGGGAGATACGCAGTATTTT
TRBJ1-2	.	TRBV6-6	.	CASTWKDGGYTF	TGTGCCAGCACCTGGAAAGACGGCGGCTACACCTTC
TRBJ2-5	few	TRBV5-4	.	CASSSTGLGTQYF	TGTGCCAGCAGTTCGACAGGTTTAGGGACCCAGTACTTC
TRBJ1-4	.	TRBV7-6	.	CASSYYGTNEKLFF	TGTGCCAGCAGCTACTACGGGACTAATGAAAAACTGTTTTTT
TRBJ2-5	.	TRBV4-1	TRBD2	CASSQDPGTSGAKTQYF	TGCGCCAGCAGCCAAGACCCAGGGACTAGCGGGGCCAAGACCCAGTACTTC
TRBJ1-2	.	TRBV6-5	.	CASSYSPWASYGYTF	TGTGCCAGCAGTTATTCTCCGTGGGCTTCCTATGGCTACACCTTC
TRBJ1-1	few	TRBV29-1	.	CSVPLSGGAFF	TGCAGCGTCCCTCTCTCGGGGGGGGCTTTCTTT
TRBJ1-1	.	TRBV4-1	.	CASSEAGAQNTEAFF	TGCGCCAGCAGCGAGGCGGGGGCGCAGAACACTGAAGCTTTCTTT
TRBJ2-2	.	TRBV7-3	.	CASSPRVTGELFF	TGTGCCAGCAGCCCCCGGGTCACCGGGGAGCTGTTTTTT
TRBJ1-2	few	TRBV14	TRBD1	CASSQEYRGHQNGYTF	TGTGCCAGCAGCCAAGAGTACAGGGGACACCAGAATGGCTACACCTTC
TRBJ1-2	.	TRBV4-2	.	CASSQGGANGYTF	TGTGCCAGCAGCCAAGGGGGAGCAAATGGCTACACCTTC
TRBJ2-4	.	TRBV9	TRBD1	CASSARGDRAENIQYF	TGTGCCAGCAGCGCTAGAGGGGACAGGGCGGAGAACATTCAGTACTTC
TRBJ2-3	.	TRBV6-5	.	CASRQPSTDTQYF	TGTGCCAGCAGACAGCCAAGCACAGATACGCAGTATTTT
TRBJ2-3	.	TRBV7-2	.	CASSGGNGGTDTQYF	TGTGCCAGCAGCGGGGGGAACGGGGGCACAGATACGCAGTATTTT
TRBJ2-7	few	TRBV30	.	CAWSRDQASGGEQYF	TGTGCCTGGAGTAGGGATCAGGCGTCAGGAGGGGAGCAGTACTTC
TRBJ1-6	few	TRBV4-1	TRBD1	CASSQSRDRGNSPLHF	TGCGCCAGCAGCCAGTCCCGGGACAGGGGAAATTCACCCCTCCACTTT
TRBJ1-5	.	TRBV25-1	.	CASSVAGGNQPQHF	TGTGCCAGCAGTGTAGCTGGGGGAAATCAGCCCCAGCATTTT
TRBJ2-7	few	TRBV12-5	.	CASGLVRTGSNYEQYF	TGTGCTAGTGGTTTGGTACGCACGGGGTCGAACTACGAGCAGTACTTC
TRBJ2-1	.	TRBV7-9	TRBD2	CASSLARPSGDEQFF	TGTGCCAGCAGCTTAGCGCGGCCTAGCGGGGATGAGCAGTTCTTC
TRBJ2-3	.	TRBV6-1	TRBD2	CASSELAGGLTDTQYF	TGTGCCAGCAGTGAACTAGCGGGGGGGCTGACAGATACGCAGTATTTT
TRBJ1-1	few	TRBV30	TRBD1	CAWGGTGEAFF	TGTGCCTGGGGCGGGACAGGTGAAGCTTTCTTT
TRBJ2-3	few	TRBV5-1	TRBD1	CASSPDRAGTDTQYF	TGCGCCAGCAGCCCCGACAGGGCGGGCACAGATACGCAGTATTTT
TRBJ1-2	.	TRBV5-1	.	CASSSGTLDYGYTF	TGCGCCAGCAGCAGCGGGACCTTGGACTATGGCTACACCTTC
TRBJ2-3	few	TRBV6-5	.	CASSELGTDTQYF	TGTGCCAGCAGTGAACTGGGGACAGATACGCAGTATTTT
TRBJ2-2	.	TRBV18	.	CASSPIGENTGELFF	TGTGCCAGCTCACCCATAGGAGAGAACACCGGGGAGCTGTTTTTT
TRBJ1-1	few	TRBV7-9	.	CASSLTDMNTEAFF	TGTGCCAGCAGCTTAACGGATATGAACACTGAAGCTTTCTTT
TRBJ2-7	few	TRBV21-1	.	CASKPRPAGGARYEQYF	TGTGCCAGCAAACCCCGTCCCGCAGGGGGAGCCCGCTACGAGCAGTACTTC
TRBJ1-1	.	TRBV7-8	.	CASSLSPNDRSEAFF	TGTGCCAGCAGCCTCTCACCGAACGACAGGAGTGAAGCTTTCTTT
TRBJ2-3	few	TRBV7-8	.	CASSLLTDTQYF	TGTGCCAGCAGCTTACTGACAGATACGCAGTATTTT
TRBJ1-2	few	TRBV27	.	CASTPAEGRANYGYTF	TGTGCCAGCACCCCGGCGGAGGGTCGAGCTAACTATGGCTACACCTTC
TRBJ2-2	few	TRBV9	TRBD2	CASSLSGGNTGELFF	TGTGCCAGCAGTCTTAGCGGGGGGAACACCGGGGAGCTGTTTTTT
TRBJ1-2	few	TRBV5-4	.	CASSTTEFYGYTF	TGTGCCAGCAGCACGACAGAGTTCTATGGCTACACCTTC
TRBJ1-1	few	TRBV27	TRBD1	CASRRTGNTEAFF	TGTGCCAGCAGGAGGACAGGGAACACTGAAGCTTTCTTT
TRBJ1-1	.	TRBV2	.	CASTGWTEAFF	TGTGCCAGCACAGGGTGGACTGAAGCTTTCTTT
TRBJ2-5	few	TRBV6-5	TRBD2	CASSSVAGVRETQYF	TGTGCCAGCAGTTCGGTAGCGGGGGTGCGCGAGACCCAGTACTTC
TRBJ2-1	few	TRBV12-5	TRBD2	CASGLGLADEQFF	TGTGCTAGTGGTTTGGGACTAGCCGATGAGCAGTTCTTC
TRBJ1-1	.	TRBV29-1	.	CSGCGKTGVGAEAFF	TGCAGCGGATGTGGAAAGACAGGCGTTGGGGCTGAAGCTTTCTTT
TRBJ2-3	.	TRBV21-1	.	CASSYVGGLTDTQYF	TGTGCCAGCTCTTACGTCGGGGGGCTGACAGATACGCAGTATTTT
TRBJ2-3	few	TRBV7-6	TRBD2	CASSSSGTSGHTDTQYF	TGTGCCAGCAGCTCTTCCGGGACTAGCGGGCACACAGATACGCAGTATTTT
TRBJ2-1	few	TRBV4-1	TRBD1	CASSPGQGPYNEQFF	TGCGCCAGCAGCCCGGGACAGGGACCTTACAATGAGCAGTTCTTC
TRBJ2-7	.	TRBV7-6	.	CASSQAQGYEQYF	TGTGCCAGCAGCCAGGCACAGGGCTACGAGCAGTACTTC
TRBJ2-7	.	TRBV7-9	.	CASSLDGKGSYEQYF	TGTGCCAGCAGCTTAGACGGGAAGGGGTCCTACGAGCAGTACTTC
TRBJ1-1	.	TRBV4-1	.	CASSQGQGPMNTEAFF	TGCGCCAGCAGCCAAGGCCAGGGACCGATGAACACTGAAGCTTTCTTT
TRBJ2-5	.	TRBV7-7	TRBD2	CASSEGGLAGAETQYF	TGTGCCAGCAGCGAGGGCGGACTAGCGGGGGCAGAGACCCAGTACTTC
TRBJ1-2	.	TRBV5-6	.	CASSLRVSGYTF	TGTGCCAGCAGCTTGAGGGTGTCTGGCTACACCTTC
TRBJ2-7	.	TRBV28	.	CASSLSGRAEYEQYF	TGTGCCAGCAGTTTATCCGGCAGGGCTGAGTACGAGCAGTACTTC
TRBJ1-5	few	TRBV10-3	.	CAISGPDQPQHF	TGTGCCATCAGCGGGCCCGATCAGCCCCAGCATTTT